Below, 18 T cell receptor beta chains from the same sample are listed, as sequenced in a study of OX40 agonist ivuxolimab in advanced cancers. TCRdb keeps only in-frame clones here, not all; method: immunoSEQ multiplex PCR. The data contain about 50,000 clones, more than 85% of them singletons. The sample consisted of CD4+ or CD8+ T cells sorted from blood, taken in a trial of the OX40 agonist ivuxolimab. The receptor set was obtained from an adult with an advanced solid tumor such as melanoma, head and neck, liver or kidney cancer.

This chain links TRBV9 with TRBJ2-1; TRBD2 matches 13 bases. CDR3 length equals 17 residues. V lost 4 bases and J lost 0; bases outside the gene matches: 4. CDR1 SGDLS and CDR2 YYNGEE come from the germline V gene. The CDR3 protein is CASSSWTSGSSYNEQFF. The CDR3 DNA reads TGTGCCAGCAGCTCCTGGACTAGCGGGAGCTCCTACAATGAGCAGTTCTTC.

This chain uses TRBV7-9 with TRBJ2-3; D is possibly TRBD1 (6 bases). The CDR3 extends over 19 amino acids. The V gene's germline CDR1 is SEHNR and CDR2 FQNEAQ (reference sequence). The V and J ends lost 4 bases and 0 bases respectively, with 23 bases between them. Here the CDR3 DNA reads TGTGCCAGCAGCTCCGAAAGGGGGTTAAGGGGAGCTAGCACAGATACGCAGTATTTT. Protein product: CASSSERGLRGASTDTQYF.

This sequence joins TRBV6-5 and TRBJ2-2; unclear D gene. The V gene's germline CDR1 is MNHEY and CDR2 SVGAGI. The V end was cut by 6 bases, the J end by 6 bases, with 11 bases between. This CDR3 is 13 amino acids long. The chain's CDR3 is CASSPMGSGELFF. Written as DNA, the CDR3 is TGTGCCAGCAGCCCGATGGGTTCCGGGGAGCTGTTTTTT.

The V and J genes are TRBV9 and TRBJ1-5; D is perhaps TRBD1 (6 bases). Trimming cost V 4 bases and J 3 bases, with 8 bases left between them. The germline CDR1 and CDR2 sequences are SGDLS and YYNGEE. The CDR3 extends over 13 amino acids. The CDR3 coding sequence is TGTGCCAGCAGCCAGGGGTACAATCAGCCCCAGCATTTT. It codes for CASSQGYNQPQHF.

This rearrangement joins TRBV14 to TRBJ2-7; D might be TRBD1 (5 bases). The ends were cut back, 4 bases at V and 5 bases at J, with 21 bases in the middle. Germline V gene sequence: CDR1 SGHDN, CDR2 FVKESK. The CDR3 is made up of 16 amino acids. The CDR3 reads CASSPQGIRVVNEQYF. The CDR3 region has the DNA TGTGCCAGCAGCCCCCAAGGCATCAGGGTTGTCAACGAGCAGTACTTC.

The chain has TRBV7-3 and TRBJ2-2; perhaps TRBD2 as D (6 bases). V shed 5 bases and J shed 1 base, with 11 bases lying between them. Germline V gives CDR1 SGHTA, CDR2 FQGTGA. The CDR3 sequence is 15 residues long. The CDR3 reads CASSPVGGNTGELFF. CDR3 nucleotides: TGTGCCAGCAGCCCCGTGGGGGGGAACACCGGGGAGCTGTTTTTT.

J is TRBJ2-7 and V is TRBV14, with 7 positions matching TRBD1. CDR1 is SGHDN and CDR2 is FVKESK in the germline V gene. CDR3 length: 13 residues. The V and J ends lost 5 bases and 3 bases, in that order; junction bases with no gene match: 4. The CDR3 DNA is TGTGCCAGCAGCAAGGACAGGTTCTACGAGCAGTACTTC. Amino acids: CASSKDRFYEQYF.

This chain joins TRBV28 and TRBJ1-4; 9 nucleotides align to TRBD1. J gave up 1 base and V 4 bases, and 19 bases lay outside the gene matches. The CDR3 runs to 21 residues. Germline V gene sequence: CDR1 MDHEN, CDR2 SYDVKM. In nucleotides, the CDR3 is TGTGCCAGCAGTTCTCATCTGATTATGAAGGACAGGGGAGGAACTAATGAAAAACTGTTTTTT. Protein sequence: CASSSHLIMKDRGGTNEKLFF.

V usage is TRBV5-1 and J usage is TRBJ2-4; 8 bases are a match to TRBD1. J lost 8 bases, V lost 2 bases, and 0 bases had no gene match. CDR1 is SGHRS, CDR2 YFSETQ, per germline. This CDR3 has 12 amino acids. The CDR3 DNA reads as TGCGCCAGCAGCTTACAGGGGGACATTCAGTACTTC. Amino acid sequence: CASSLQGDIQYF.

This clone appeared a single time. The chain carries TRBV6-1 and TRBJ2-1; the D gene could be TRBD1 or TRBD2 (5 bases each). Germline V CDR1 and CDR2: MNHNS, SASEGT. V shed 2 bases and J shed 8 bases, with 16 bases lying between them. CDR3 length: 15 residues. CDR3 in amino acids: CASSETPGPLHEQFF. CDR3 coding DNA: TGTGCCAGCAGTGAAACTCCGGGACCTCTCCATGAGCAGTTCTTC.

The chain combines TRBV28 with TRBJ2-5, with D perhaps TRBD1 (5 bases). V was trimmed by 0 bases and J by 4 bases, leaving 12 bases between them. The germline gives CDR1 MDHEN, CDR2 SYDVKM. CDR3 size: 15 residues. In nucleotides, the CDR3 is TGTGCCAGCAGTTTATGGGCCCCAAGGGGAGAGACCCAGTACTTC. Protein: CASSLWAPRGETQYF. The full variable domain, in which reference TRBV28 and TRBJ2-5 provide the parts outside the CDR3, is DVKVTQSSRYLVKRTGEKVFLECVQDMDHENMFWYRQDPGLGLRLIYFSYDVKMKEKGDIPEGYSVSREKKERFSLILESASTNQTSMYLCASSLWAPRGETQYFGPGTRLLVL.

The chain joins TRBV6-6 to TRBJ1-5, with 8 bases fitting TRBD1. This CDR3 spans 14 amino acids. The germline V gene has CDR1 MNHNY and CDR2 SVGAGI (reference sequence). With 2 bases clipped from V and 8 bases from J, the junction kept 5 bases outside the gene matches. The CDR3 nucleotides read TGTGCCAGCAGTTACGGACAGGGTGTAGAGCCCCAGCATTTT. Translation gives CASSYGQGVEPQHF.

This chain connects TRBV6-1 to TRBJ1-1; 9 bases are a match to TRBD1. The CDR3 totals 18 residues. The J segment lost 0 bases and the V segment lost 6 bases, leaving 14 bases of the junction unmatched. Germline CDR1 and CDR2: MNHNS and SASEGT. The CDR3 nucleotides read TGTGCCAGCAGAGAACCTACACAGGGGGCCCCCATGAACACTGAAGCTTTCTTT. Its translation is CASREPTQGAPMNTEAFF.

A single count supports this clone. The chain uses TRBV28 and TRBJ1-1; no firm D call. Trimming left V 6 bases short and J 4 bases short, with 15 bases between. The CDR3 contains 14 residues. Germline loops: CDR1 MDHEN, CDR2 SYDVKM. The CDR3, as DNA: TGTGCCAGCAGGCCTCACCCTCTAGCCACTGAAGCTTTCTTT. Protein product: CASRPHPLATEAFF.

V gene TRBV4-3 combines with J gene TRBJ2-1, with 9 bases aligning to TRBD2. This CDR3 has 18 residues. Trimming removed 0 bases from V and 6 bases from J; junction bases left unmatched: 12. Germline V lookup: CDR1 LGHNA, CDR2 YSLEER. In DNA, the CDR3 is TGCGCCAGCAGCCAAGATCCCCCTTTGGCGGGAGGGGTCAATGAGCAGTTCTTC. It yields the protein CASSQDPPLAGGVNEQFF.

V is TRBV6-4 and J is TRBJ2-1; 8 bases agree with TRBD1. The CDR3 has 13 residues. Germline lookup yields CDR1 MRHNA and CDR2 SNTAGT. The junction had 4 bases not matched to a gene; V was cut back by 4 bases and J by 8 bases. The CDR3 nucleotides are TGTGCCAGCAGTGGGACAGGGCTCGATGAGCAGTTCTTC. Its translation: CASSGTGLDEQFF.

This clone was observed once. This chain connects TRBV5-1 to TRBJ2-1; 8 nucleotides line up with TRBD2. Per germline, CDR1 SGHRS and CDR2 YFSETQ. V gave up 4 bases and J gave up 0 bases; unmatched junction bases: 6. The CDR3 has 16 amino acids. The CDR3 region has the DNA TGCGCCAGCAGCCGACTAGCGCTAAGCTCCTACAATGAGCAGTTCTTC. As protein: CASSRLALSSYNEQFF.

This chain's CDR3 is CASSVQGARTEAFF. The CDR3 nucleotides are TGTGCCAGCAGTGTACAGGGGGCGCGCACTGAAGCTTTCTTT. V and J are TRBV7-9 and TRBJ1-1; 9 bases match TRBD1. J was trimmed by 4 bases and V by 6 bases; bases with no gene match: 6. CDR1 is SEHNR, CDR2 FQNEAQ, per germline (reference sequence). This CDR3 is 14 amino acids long.